This T cell receptor beta chain was recorded in a study of shared clonotypes between healthy human individuals (dated by TCRdb to between 2020 and 2021). Regarding the study in general: The cohort comprised a couple of women and a few men aged 18 to 49 years. To estimate repertoire size and how much clonotypes are shared between individuals, the study performed deep sequencing of blood TCR repertoires from roughly five healthy adults. Each donor's leukapheresis produced roughly between roughly 0.85 and 9.5 billion PBMCs. Different laboratories and diverse techniques were used to prepare libraries and sequence TCR repertoires, to increase sequencing depth and limit assay-specific biases. For each donor, CD4 naive and CD4 memory were each run on three plates, CD8 naive on two plates, and CD8 memory on one plate. General study outcomes and caveats: Only blood was sampled, and tissue TCR repertoires likely differ from those in blood. Naive subsets generally had larger estimated clonotype richness than memory subsets. Even with the large sequencing depth, rarefaction of the sorted-subset datasets indicated that sequencing was incomplete. The genetic and exposure-history diversity represented was limited by the small number of donors. When a few donors were compared, the shared fraction of clonotypes was roughly 4.8% for naive CD4, approximately 3.5% for naive CD8, 2% to 2.5% for memory CD4, and 0.4% for memory CD8. Higher generation probabilities were observed for clonotypes shared by all four sorted-subset donors than for non-shared clonotypes. Pairwise subsampling led to the expectation that sequencing depth would affect the degree of clonotype sharing among donors.

The CDR3 spans 15 residues, from the cysteine through the phenylalanine. The entry retains the CDR3 DNA only, 45 bases that are in frame from base 1. Reading the germline V gene gives CDR1 SGHRS and CDR2 YFSETQ. The junction shows trimming of 0 bases on V and 6 bases on J, and the gene matches do not reach 2 bases of it. TCR CDR3 regions were amplified from genomic DNA by multiplex PCR using the deep immunoSEQ assay. Extracted genomic DNA from each cell subset was spread evenly across all wells of several immunoSEQ 96-well plates, with each plate serving as a replicate. For sorted subsets, each replicate PCR was loaded with 200 to 250 ng genomic DNA, equivalent to 25,000 to 35,000 T cell genomes. The purified libraries were quantified using a Qubit 3.0 fluorometer, sized with a Bioanalyzer 2100, and then quantified again using the KAPA Library Quantification kit. Each immunoSEQ 96-well plate was sequenced on its own single-read 150-cycle Illumina NextSeq 550 flow cell. The authors' pipeline ran thus. Because the immunoSEQ output held only junctional sequences and lacked quality scores, the filtering could not match the filtering applied to full-length reads. To assign V/J genes and CDR3, sequences were annotated using PyIR, a Python wrapper for IgBLAST v1.9, with IMGT germline references. Any read was removed if the V/J assignment was weak (E-value above 1e-6), the CDR3 was missing, or the read contained stop codons, out-of-frame junctions, or ambiguous translated residues. V3J clonotypes were defined as sequences sharing an identical inferred V gene, J gene, and CDR3 amino acid sequence. Percentage overlap between repertoires was computed as shared unique clonotypes divided by the size of the smaller repertoire. RTK rarefaction, the Chao1 estimator, and Recon v2.1 estimates of unobserved clonotypes were used to assess repertoire richness. Generation probabilities were computed with OLGA for all TCRbeta clonotypes obtained by the gDNA method from several donors. TCRdb carries this immuneACCESS record with in-frame sequences only. Its versions omit some clonotypes, under half of them owing to an unresolved V gene in the studies checked, with the rest unexplained. V and J calls and clone size follow that table, whereas D and trimming were derived from the DNA. Here the sample has fewer than 3 million clones; 92% occur a single time. Together, the top ten hold more than 0.35% of the sample.

About this clone: It has no known antigen specificity. No much larger clonotype is one base removed from it; base qualities were not supplied. This sample also contains other DNA sequences that code for the same CDR3.

Healthy HIV-negative adults with no recently reported acute infections or vaccinations were included as donors. Every donor was a Caucasian adult residing in Nashville, Tennessee, USA. Magnetic negative selection was used to enrich CD4+ T cells, after which naive cells were positively selected on CD45RA and the negative fraction became the memory subset. Blood was obtained by leukapheresis, after which PBMCs were separated by Ficoll-Histopaque density gradient centrifugation and cryopreserved in liquid nitrogen vapor phase. Analytical flow cytometry was used to check the purity and quantity of every magnetically sorted T cell population. Genomic DNA was isolated from every sorted fraction and measured by UV absorbance on a Nanodrop 2000c.

Sequenced sample: naive CD4+ T cells from PBMCs. What this sample's cell subset or site label stands for: CD45RA+ positively selected. The receptor chain draws on TRBV5-1 and TRBJ2-1; 11 nucleotides in the junction match TRBD1. This receptor was identified in a young man in good health. Some clones in this sample may be carry-over from other donors' samples. In nucleotides, the sequence is TGCGCCAGCAGCTTGGGGACAGGGGGCCTCAATGAGCAGTTCTTC. Translated, this gives CASSLGTGGLNEQFF.